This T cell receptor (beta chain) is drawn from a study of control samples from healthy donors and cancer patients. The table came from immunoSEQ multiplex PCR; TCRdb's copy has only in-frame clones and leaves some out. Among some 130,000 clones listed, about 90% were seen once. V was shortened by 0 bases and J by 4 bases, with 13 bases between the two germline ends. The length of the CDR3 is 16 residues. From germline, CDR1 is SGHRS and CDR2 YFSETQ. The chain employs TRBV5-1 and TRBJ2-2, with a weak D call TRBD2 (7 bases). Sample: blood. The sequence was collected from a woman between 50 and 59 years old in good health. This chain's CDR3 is CASSLDGGGGTGELFF. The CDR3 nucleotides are TGCGCCAGCAGCTTGGACGGGGGAGGGGGCACCGGGGAGCTGTTTTTT. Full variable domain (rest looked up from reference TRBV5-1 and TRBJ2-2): KAGVTQTPRYLIKTRGQQVTLSCSPISGHRSVSWYQQTPGQGLQFLFEYFSETQRNKGNFPGRFSGRQFSNSRSEMNVSTLELGDSALYLCASSLDGGGGTGELFFGEGSRLTVL.